This T cell receptor beta chain appears in the sequencing data of a study of patients and donors after allogeneic stem cell transplantation. MiXCR, applied by TCRdb to the RT-PCR reads, yields one record per CDR3 protein. The profile covers about a million distinct CDR3 sequences, with over 15% appearing a single time and around 5.5% taken by the ten largest. CDR3 length: 17 amino acids. Per the germline V gene, CDR1 is DFQATT and CDR2 is SNEGSKA (reference sequence). V lost 2 bases and J lost 7, with 27 bases in between. V and J are TRBV20-1 and TRBJ2-7; D assignment may be TRBD1 or TRBD2 (7 bases each). The sequence was obtained from a human donor who was either an allogeneic HSCT recipient or a stem cell or donor lymphocyte infusion donor (not recorded which). It is not recorded whose cells these are; they may come from a transplant donor. The sample comprised blood, either unsorted or a sorted T cell fraction (not recorded which). Here the CDR3 reads CSARLQGRNLPGREQYF. The CDR3 coding sequence is TGCAGTGCTAGACTACAGGGGAGGAATCTGCCCGGGAGGGAGCAGTACTTC.